The TCR beta chain under discussion was sequenced for a study of blood T cell repertoires in COVID-19. Study-level information: Samples taken during acute and convalescent COVID-19 were collected in the United States, Italy and Spain.

Clones were read by immunoSEQ multiplex PCR, and TCRdb kept only the in-frame ones, dropping some. Among around 250,000 clones, around 85% were seen once, and the ten largest hold about 9.3%. The germline CDR1 and CDR2 sequences are GTSNPN and SVGIG (reference sequence). Between the trimmed V and J ends, which lost 5 bases and 4 bases, there was a span of 12 bases. The CDR3 totals 12 residues. Cohort assignment relied on participant-reported clinical history. The source material was PBMCs or T cells enriched from blood (not recorded which). The rearrangement uses TRBV30 and TRBJ2-7, with D possibly TRBD2 on 6 matching bases. The sequence derives from a woman aged 50 to 60 with acute COVID-19. The CDR3 loop reads CAWGPRGYEQYF. CDR3 in DNA: TGTGCCTGGGGACCTCGGGGGTACGAGCAGTACTTC. The full variable domain, completed using reference TRBV30 and TRBJ2-7, is SQTIHQWPATLVQPVGSPLSLECTVEGTSNPNLYWYRQAAGRGLQLLFYSVGIGQISSEVPQNLSASRPQDRQFILSSKKLLLSDSGFYLCAWGPRGYEQYFGPGTRLTVT.